This T cell receptor beta chain comes out of a study of shared clonotypes between healthy human individuals (dated by TCRdb to 2020 to 2021). At the level of the whole study: The cohort comprised a couple of women and three men aged 18 to 49 years. Per donor, three plates each were used for CD4 naive and CD4 memory, two for CD8 naive, and one for CD8 memory. The study deeply sequenced blood TCR repertoires of roughly five healthy adults to estimate repertoire size and the extent of clonotype sharing between individuals. Libraries were prepared and TCR repertoires were sequenced by different laboratories using diverse techniques, in order to increase sequencing depth and limit assay-specific biases. Per donor, leukapheresis produced somewhere between about 0.9 and 9.5 billion PBMCs. Paper-wide results and their limitations: When a few donors were compared, the shared fraction of clonotypes was 5% to 6.5% for naive CD4, around 3.5% for naive CD8, more than 2% for memory CD4, and less than 0.5% for memory CD8. Sampling was restricted to blood, and TCR repertoires in tissue are likely to differ from TCR repertoires in blood. Compared with non-shared clonotypes, the clonotypes found in all four sorted-subset donors had higher generation probabilities. Based on pairwise subsampling, the degree of clonotype sharing among donors was expected to be affected by sequencing depth. Because the study included a small number of donors, the genetic and exposure-history diversity represented was limited. Even with the large sequencing depth, rarefaction of the sorted-subset datasets indicated that sequencing was incomplete. Naive subsets generally had larger estimated clonotype richness than memory subsets did.

The donors were healthy, HIV-negative adults with no recently reported acute infections or vaccinations. Only Caucasian adults living in Nashville, Tennessee, USA were represented among the donors. CD8 memory samples were composed of magnetically selected CD45RO+ cells combined with CCR7-negative CD45RA+ effector memory (TemRA) cells. Blood was obtained by leukapheresis, after which PBMCs were separated by Ficoll-Histopaque density gradient centrifugation and cryopreserved in liquid nitrogen vapor phase. Purity and quantity of every magnetically sorted T cell population were checked by analytical flow cytometry. Each sorted fraction had its genomic DNA isolated and then quantified by UV absorbance on a Nanodrop 2000c. CDR1 and CDR2 are read off the germline V gene as LGHNA and YNFKEQ. At the junction V is shortened by 0 bases and J by 2 bases; bases outside the gene matches: 3. The CDR3 numbers 15 residues from cysteine through phenylalanine. Only the CDR3 portion is preserved as DNA: 45 bases, with reading frame beginning at the first base.

Using the deep immunoSEQ assay, TCR CDR3 regions were amplified from genomic DNA by multiplex PCR. Extracted genomic DNA from each cell subset was distributed evenly across all wells of several immunoSEQ 96-well plates, and each plate was treated as a replicate. Each replicate PCR for sorted subsets received 200 ng genomic DNA, equal to roughly 30,000 T cell genomes. Purified libraries were measured with a Qubit 3.0 fluorometer, size-checked on a Bioanalyzer 2100, and measured again with the KAPA Library Quantification kit. Every immunoSEQ 96-well plate was sequenced on a dedicated single-read 150-cycle Illumina NextSeq 550 flow cell. Under the source paper's analysis protocol: Because the immunoSEQ output held only junctional sequences and lacked quality scores, the filtering could not match the filtering applied to full-length reads. Sequences were annotated with PyIR, a Python wrapper for IgBLAST v1.9, and V/J genes and CDR3 were assigned using IMGT germline references. Reads with weak V/J assignments (E-value above 1e-6), missing CDR3, stop codons, out-of-frame junctions, or ambiguous translated residues were removed. V3J clonotypes were defined by identical inferred V gene, J gene, and CDR3 amino acid sequence. The percentage overlap between two repertoires was calculated by dividing the number of shared unique clonotypes by the size of the smaller repertoire. Richness of each repertoire was evaluated using RTK rarefaction, the Chao1 estimator, and Recon v2.1 estimates of unobserved clonotypes. For all TCRbeta clonotypes obtained by the gDNA method from a handful of donors, generation probabilities were computed with OLGA. In TCRdb, the immuneACCESS table is reduced to in-frame sequences with V and J assigned. These tables do not hold every clone; where another copy was compared, an unresolved V gene accounts for under half, and the others remain unexplained. That table supplies the V and J calls and clone size; D and trimming were determined from the DNA. The sample table lists about 380,000 clones, about 97% of them with a count of one. 0.32% of the sample is in the top ten clones.

For this clone: The antigen it recognizes is unknown. Per-base quality was not reported, and no clone a single base away is much larger than it.

This chain joins TRBV4-2 to TRBJ2-7, with 8 bases in between that match TRBD2. Sequencing input: memory CD8+ T cells sorted from blood. The sample's cell subset or site, from its label and the paper: CD45RO+ cells pooled with CCR7-negative TemRA cells. The sequence was obtained from a man aged 25-45 years in good health. The CDR3 reads CASSQEERGTYEQYF. The DNA sequence is given as TGTGCCAGCAGCCAAGAGGAGCGGGGGACCTACGAGCAGTACTTC.